This TCR beta chain is from a study of cytotoxic CD8 clonotypes in ibrutinib-treated CLL listed by TCRdb under 2021. For the wider study: The cohort had around twelve relapsed/refractory and 15 treatment-naive patients; roughly 18 were IGHV unmutated. Responses were partial in approximately 24 patients and complete in 2; after median approximately 69 months follow-up, about 14 stayed in remission and about twelve progressed. Samples at response were collected after a median of roughly 13 months of treatment, with a range of about 6 to 36 months. Samples averaged approximately 260,000 productive templates and more than 85,000 productive rearrangements. Of the approximately 86 people in the trial, about two dozen had longitudinal samples available. Cryopreserved peripheral blood mononuclear cells were obtained before treatment, at response, and at either sustained remission or disease progression. The research as a whole found: Sustained-remission and progressing patients did not have matched sampling times, and lymph node repertoires were not examined. Baseline clonality was found to be higher than that of age-matched healthy donors and was strongly correlated with circulating CD8+ T-cell counts. Clonality increased at ibrutinib response, stayed stable in sustained remission, and fell back toward baseline at progression. Public clonotypes were rare and either shrank or stayed stable during treatment, and the rise in clonality at ibrutinib response reflected expansion of private clonotypes.

On a MiSeq, deep resolution sequencing aimed for a depth between 1 in 1 million and 1 in 200,000 T cells, with each clonotype covered around 9.2x on average. The immunoSEQ hsTCRB Kit was used to generate the TCR beta libraries. The source study handled its data this way. ImmunoSEQ Data Assistant and ImmunoSEQ Analyzer were used for data analysis, and V, D and J genes were assigned according to IMGT definitions. Clonality was computed as one minus normalized Shannon entropy of productive rearrangement frequencies, ranging from 0 to 1. Only overrepresented clonotypes making up at least 0.05% of the repertoire of each patient were included in the public clonotype analysis. Thirteen age-matched healthy donor repertoires from immuneACCESS were used as controls for clonality. Imported from immuneACCESS, the table was reduced by TCRdb to in-frame sequences with V and J called. These copies leave out some clones; in studies compared against another copy, an unresolved V gene accounts for under half, and the cause of the remainder is not known. D and trimming were read from the DNA, whereas the V and J calls and clone size are those reported in that table. The table for this sample lists fewer than 10,000 clones; around 70% of them were counted only once. Less than 40% of the sample goes to the ten largest clones.

For TCR beta library preparation, roughly 2.2 micrograms of genomic DNA were isolated from cryopreserved PBMCs. Longitudinal blood samples from CLL patients on ibrutinib monotherapy were analyzed using high-throughput TCR beta sequencing. Patients were enrolled in a phase 2 open-label single-center ibrutinib monotherapy trial. A remark on this clone: Its antigen specificity is not known. No per-base quality is available; no much larger clone lies one base away.

The receptor's source is a human donor with chronic lymphocytic leukemia. The source material was PBMCs, sampled before ibrutinib treatment.

The CDR3 amino acid sequence is: CSIPTQNTEAFF. The DNA sequence is as follows: TGCAGCATTCCGACACAAAACACTGAAGCTTTCTTT. The rearranged chain carries TRBV29-1 and TRBJ1-1; the D gene lacks a confident call. The germline V gene specifies SQVTM as CDR1 and ANQGSEA as CDR2. Between the V and J ends, shortened by 8 bases and 2 bases respectively, the junction contains 12 bases. There are 12 amino acids in the CDR3, from cysteine to phenylalanine inclusive. Here the CDR3 DNA is all that survives: 36 bases in frame from base 1.